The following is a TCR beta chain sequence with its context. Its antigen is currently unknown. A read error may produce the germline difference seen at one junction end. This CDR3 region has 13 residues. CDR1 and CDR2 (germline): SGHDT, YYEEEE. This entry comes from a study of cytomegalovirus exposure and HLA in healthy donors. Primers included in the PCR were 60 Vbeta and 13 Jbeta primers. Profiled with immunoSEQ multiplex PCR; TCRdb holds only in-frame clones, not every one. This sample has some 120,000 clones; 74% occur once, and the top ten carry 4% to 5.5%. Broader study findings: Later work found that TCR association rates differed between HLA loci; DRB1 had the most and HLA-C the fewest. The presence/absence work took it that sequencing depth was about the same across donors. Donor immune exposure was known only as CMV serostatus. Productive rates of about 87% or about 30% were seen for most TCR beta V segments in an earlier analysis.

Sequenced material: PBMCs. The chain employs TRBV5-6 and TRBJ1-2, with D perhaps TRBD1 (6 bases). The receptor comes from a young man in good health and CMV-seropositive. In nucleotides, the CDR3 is TGTGCCAGCAGCTTTTCGGCAGGGGTAGGCTACCCCTTC. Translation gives CASSFSAGVGYPF.